This T cell receptor beta chain derives from a study of cytomegalovirus exposure and HLA in healthy donors. General observations from the study: Sequencing depth across donors, presence/absence analyses assumed, was roughly uniform. Most subjects had HLA-A and HLA-B alleles reportedly predicted accurately by TCR beta sequences.

Germline V gene lookup returns CDR1 SNHLY and CDR2 FYNNEI. V trimming: 8 bases; J trimming: 0 bases; junction bases outside the gene matches: 10. The CDR3 consists of 15 residues. A multiplex PCR was run with 60 Vbeta primers and 13 Jbeta primers. Authors' analysis steps: The count from a later analysis was tens of millions of unique TCR beta chains, approximately 9.9 million of them shared. Data came from immunoSEQ multiplex PCR; TCRdb stores just in-frame clones and leaves some out. V and J calls and clone size are those listed in that table; D and trimming were worked out from the DNA. The sample lists a few hundred thousand clones; roughly 80% were seen once. Note on this clone: Its antigen is unknown.

This chain uses TRBV2 with TRBJ2-7; 7 nucleotides agree with TRBD1. The material sequenced was PBMCs. The receptor's source is a girl aged 2-10 years in good health and CMV-seronegative. CDR3 sequence: CASRAPRDSSYEQYF. CDR3 sequence (DNA): TGTGCCAGCCGTGCTCCACGGGACAGCTCCTACGAGCAGTACTTC.